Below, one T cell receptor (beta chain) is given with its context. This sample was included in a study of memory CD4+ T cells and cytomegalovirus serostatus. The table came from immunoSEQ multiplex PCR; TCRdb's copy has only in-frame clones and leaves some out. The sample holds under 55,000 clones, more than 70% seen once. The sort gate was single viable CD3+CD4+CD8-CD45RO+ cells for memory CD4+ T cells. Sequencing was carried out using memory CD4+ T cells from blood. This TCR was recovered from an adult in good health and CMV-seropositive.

The CDR3 nucleotides read TGTGCCAGCAGCAAAGTCGGGGGCACGGATGGAAACACCATATATTTT. This gives the protein CASSKVGGTDGNTIYF. The chain carries TRBV21-1 and TRBJ1-3. TRBV21-1 is labeled a pseudogene. The CDR3 spans 16 residues.